The present T cell receptor beta chain was sequenced within a study of blood T cell repertoires in COVID-19. The V gene end was trimmed by 3 bases and the J gene end by 2 bases; junction bases not matched to a gene: 7. CDR3 length: 18 amino acids. Germline V gene lookup returns CDR1 SGHTA and CDR2 FQGNSA. Sequencing used immunoSEQ multiplex PCR; TCRdb keeps in-frame clones, though not all of them. The table shows almost 50,000 clones, with roughly 84% occurring only once. The sample was peripheral blood. The chain recombines TRBV7-2 with TRBJ2-3, with TRBD2 matching 14 bases. The source of this sequence is a man in his fifties or sixties with acute or convalescent COVID-19. The chain's CDR3 is CASSFPGLAGAYTDTQYF. Here the CDR3 DNA reads TGTGCCAGCAGCTTCCCGGGACTAGCGGGGGCCTACACAGATACGCAGTATTTT.